These 16 T cell receptor beta chains share one sample of origin, sequenced in a study of T cells in Graves' hyperthyroidism and ophthalmopathy. TCR beta CDR3 regions were amplified from RNA transcripts. An initial round of RT-PCR targeting the TCR CDR3 relied on the HTBI primer set. Via MiXCR, TCRdb re-called the multiplex PCR reads, giving one row per CDR3 protein. The sample comprises 130,000 to 150,000 distinct CDR3 sequences, over 20% of which are singletons, and 67% rests with the top ten. The sample consisted of blood. These receptors were obtained from a woman in her forties or fifties with Graves' hyperthyroidism that later progressed to Graves' ophthalmopathy.

The chain uses TRBV4-1 and TRBJ2-7; D uncertain. V lost 4 bases to trimming and J lost 4 bases, with 14 bases between them. The germline V gene encodes CDR1 MGHRA and CDR2 YSYEKL. The CDR3 spans 14 residues. The CDR3 reads CASSLTETIYEQYF. The CDR3 bases are TGCGCCAGCAGCCTAACCGAGACAATTTACGAGCAGTACTTC.

This clonotype was counted at least ten times. V usage is TRBV24-1 and J usage is TRBJ2-7; 13 nucleotides match TRBD2. V trimming: 6 bases; J trimming: 5 bases; junction bases outside the gene matches: 15. The CDR3 runs to 18 residues. CDR1 is KGHDR, CDR2 SFDVKD, per germline. The DNA of the CDR3 is TGTGCCACCAGTACAGGACTAGCGGGAGACTTTGCACCCAACGAGCAGTACTTC. Its translation is CATSTGLAGDFAPNEQYF.

At least ten counts were recorded for this clonotype. This chain joins TRBV2 and TRBJ1-4; TRBD1 aligns across 7 bases. With 6 bases clipped from V and 6 bases from J, the junction kept 10 bases outside the gene matches. This CDR3 has 15 amino acids. From germline, CDR1 is SNHLY and CDR2 FYNNEI. The CDR3 here is CASRDRTGGDEKLFF. The DNA for the CDR3 is TGTGCCAGCAGGGACAGGACAGGAGGAGATGAAAAACTGTTTTTT.

This clonotype was seen more than once but under ten times. The chain couples TRBV5-1 to TRBJ2-5; 9 positions match TRBD2. The CDR3 totals 15 residues. Germline loops: CDR1 SGHRS, CDR2 YFSETQ. V was clipped by 4 bases and J by 5 bases; unmatched bases: 9. This chain's CDR3 is CASSVYSGSLETQYF. The CDR3 DNA sequence: TGCGCCAGCAGCGTTTATAGCGGGAGCTTGGAGACCCAGTACTTC. Full variable domain (rest looked up from reference TRBV5-1 and TRBJ2-5): KAGVTQTPRYLIKTRGQQVTLSCSPISGHRSVSWYQQTPGQGLQFLFEYFSETQRNKGNFPGRFSGRQFSNSRSEMNVSTLELGDSALYLCASSVYSGSLETQYFGPGTRLLVL.

This clonotype was detected only a few times. The chain recombines TRBV7-6 with TRBJ2-5, with a possible D match to TRBD1 (5 bases). CDR1 and CDR2 from the germline V gene are SGHVS and FNYEAQ. Trimming cost V 2 bases and J 1 base, with 8 bases left between them. The CDR3 length is 14 residues. The CDR3 DNA is TGTGCCAGCAGCTTATTCCAGGGCCAAGAGACCCAGTACTTC. This translates into CASSLFQGQETQYF.

Ten or more counts support this clonotype. The gene calls are TRBV18 and TRBJ1-1, with no clear D. CDR1 and CDR2 (germline): KGHSH, LQKENI. The ends were cut back, 4 bases at V and 1 base at J, with 10 bases in the middle. This CDR3 has 14 residues. The CDR3 sequence is CASSHDWKNTEAFF. CDR3 sequence (DNA): TGTGCCAGCTCACATGACTGGAAGAACACTGAAGCTTTCTTT.

This clonotype was counted between two and nine times. V gene TRBV7-9 combines with J gene TRBJ2-3, with a possible D match to TRBD2 (6 bases). The CDR3 has 15 residues. Germline loops: CDR1 SEHNR, CDR2 FQNEAQ (reference sequence). V was clipped by 4 bases and J by 2 bases, with 13 bases between them. The CDR3 here is CASSYGGASTDTQYF. The CDR3 DNA reads as TGTGCCAGCAGCTACGGGGGAGCCTCCACAGATACGCAGTATTTT.

At least ten counts were recorded for this clonotype. This chain links TRBV6-1 with TRBJ1-5; D gene uncertain. The ends were cut back, 5 bases at V and 3 bases at J, with 17 bases in the middle. Germline V gene lookup returns CDR1 MNHNS and CDR2 SASEGT. This CDR3 spans 16 amino acids. This CDR3 is CASSFPREPYNQPQHF. CDR3 coding DNA: TGTGCCAGCAGTTTCCCCCGGGAACCCTACAATCAGCCCCAGCATTTT.

DNA for the CDR3: TGTGCCAGCAGTTTATTGAGGAGAGGCCCGGACGAGCAGTACTTC. It yields the protein CASSLLRRGPDEQYF. The chain couples TRBV28 to TRBJ2-7; D is undetermined. The germline V gene encodes CDR1 MDHEN and CDR2 SYDVKM. The CDR3 runs 15 residues. Trimming left V 1 base short and J 5 bases short, with 15 bases between.

This clonotype has at least ten counts. The chain has TRBV2 and TRBJ2-3; TRBD2 matches 10 bases. CDR3 size: 16 residues. After removal of 5 bases from V and 2 bases from J, the junction contained 7 bases not matched to a gene. From germline, CDR1 is SNHLY and CDR2 FYNNEI. CDR3 sequence: CASSPGSGRVTDTQYF. The CDR3 coding sequence is TGTGCCAGCAGTCCCGGAAGCGGGAGGGTCACAGATACGCAGTATTTT.

This clonotype was observed a few times. The CDR3 region is CASSSGLASRELFF. CDR3 bases: TGTGCCAGCAGCTCCGGACTAGCCTCCCGGGAGCTGTTTTTT. The chain uses TRBV7-2 and TRBJ2-2; TRBD2 matches 8 bases. V shed 4 bases, J shed 9 bases, and the junction held 7 bases outside the gene matches. The germline V gene encodes CDR1 SGHTA and CDR2 FQGNSA. This CDR3 contains 14 residues.

The CDR3 here is CSGGGPRETQYF. The CDR3 DNA sequence: TGCAGTGGCGGGGGGCCGCGAGAGACCCAGTACTTC. The chain joins TRBV20-1 to TRBJ2-5, with 8 bases that match TRBD2. Per germline, CDR1 DFQATT and CDR2 SNEGSKA (reference sequence). J was trimmed by 4 bases and V by 7 bases; bases with no gene match: 5. The length of the CDR3 is 12 residues.

The chain is built from TRBV12-3 or TRBV12-4 and TRBJ1-4; D is uncertain. The ends were cut back, 6 bases at V and 4 bases at J, with 6 bases in the middle. The CDR3 consists of 12 residues. CDR3 DNA sequence: TGTGCCAGCAGCTCTGGTAATGAAAAACTGTTTTTT. This codes for CASSSGNEKLFF.

This clonotype was counted only a few times. This chain links TRBV29-1 with TRBJ2-3; D is unresolved. The CDR3 is made up of 14 amino acids. Germline-derived CDR1 and CDR2 are SQVTM and ANQGSEA. V shed 6 bases and J shed 5 bases, with 18 bases lying between them. The CDR3 here is CSVATDGWLDTQYF. As DNA, the CDR3 is TGCAGCGTCGCAACTGACGGGTGGCTAGATACGCAGTATTTT.

This clonotype was seen at least ten times. V and J are TRBV3-1 and TRBJ1-1, with D perhaps TRBD1 (5 bases). This CDR3 is 16 amino acids long. Trimming took off 0 bases at V and 1 base at J, with 12 bases between the two ends. In germline, CDR1 is LGHDT, CDR2 YNNKEL (reference sequence). CDR3 sequence (DNA): TGTGCCAGCAGCCAAGAAGCTGGACATAAGAACACTGAAGCTTTCTTT. Its protein is CASSQEAGHKNTEAFF.

This clonotype was observed a handful of times. The V and J genes are TRBV19 and TRBJ2-3; TRBD1 agrees at 8 bases. This CDR3 has 16 amino acids. Trimming cost V 5 bases and J 4 bases; bases outside gene matches: 11. CDR1 and CDR2 from the germline V gene are LNHDA and SQIVND (reference sequence). CDR3 bases: TGTGCCAGTAGTCCTAGGGACAGGAGCTTCGCAGATACGCAGTATTTT. Residues: CASSPRDRSFADTQYF.